This T cell receptor beta chain is drawn from a study of patients and donors after allogeneic stem cell transplantation. TCRdb analysed the RT-PCR reads with MiXCR anew, one entry per CDR3 protein. The table shows some 880,000 distinct CDR3 sequences, with about a sixth occurring only once. Losses at the gene ends were 6 bases for V and 1 base for J; bases not matched to a gene: 3. The CDR3 covers 14 residues. Per the germline V gene, CDR1 is LNHNV and CDR2 is YYDKDF (reference sequence). The TCR originated in a human donor who was either an allogeneic HSCT recipient or a stem cell or donor lymphocyte infusion donor (not recorded which). It is not recorded whose cells these are; they may come from a transplant donor. The sample comprised blood, either unsorted or a sorted T cell fraction (not recorded which). The chain is built from TRBV15 and TRBJ1-1; TRBD1 aligns across 9 bases. The CDR3 region has the DNA TGTGCCACCAGTCGACAGGGGGGGAACACTGAAGCTTTCTTT. Its protein product is CATSRQGGNTEAFF.